This T cell receptor beta chain was obtained from a study of T cells in Graves' hyperthyroidism and ophthalmopathy. This clonotype has only a few counts. RNA transcripts were the template for amplifying TCR beta CDR3 regions. The HTBI primer set drove a first-round RT-PCR of the TCR CDR3. MiXCR, run by TCRdb on the multiplex PCR reads, gives a single entry per CDR3 protein. The profile shows 600,000 to 650,000 distinct CDR3 sequences, roughly 16% of them singletons. On the basis of clinical symptoms, serum thyroxine and TRAb, thyroid ultrasound and orbital computed tomography, diagnoses were made. V was clipped by 8 bases and J by 7 bases; unmatched bases: 13. This CDR3 spans 14 amino acids. Germline V gene data show CDR1 as SQVTM and CDR2 as ANQGSEA.

Material for sequencing was blood. The clonotype originates from a woman in her twenties or thirties with Graves' hyperthyroidism. The chain links TRBV29-1 to TRBJ1-2; TRBD1 matches at 10 bases. CDR3 DNA: TGCAGCTCTATCTTTCGGGACAGGGGTGGTGGCTACACCTTC. Its translation is CSSIFRDRGGGYTF.